Shown below are 28 T cell receptor beta chains from a single sample sequenced in a study of shared clonotypes between healthy human individuals. Generated by immunoSEQ multiplex PCR, the TCRdb table keeps only in-frame clones and is missing some. The sample holds 1.5 million to 1.9 million clones, under 99% seen once. Sequences were obtained from naive CD4+ T cells sorted from blood. Noted subset: CD45RA+ positively selected. Receptors originate from a man under 40 in good health.

This rearrangement joins TRBV7-2 to TRBJ1-1, with D possibly being TRBD1 (6 bases). V was shortened by 3 bases and J by 5 bases, with 16 bases between the two germline ends. CDR1 and CDR2 (germline): SGHTA, FQGNSA. The CDR3 has 15 residues. The DNA of the CDR3 is TGTGCCAGCAGCTTGTTCAGGGGAGGGAATACTGAAGCTTTCTTT. This codes for CASSLFRGGNTEAFF. Based on the CDR3 plus reference TRBV7-2 and TRBJ1-1, the full variable domain is GAGVSQSPSNKVTEKGKDVELRCDPISGHTALYWYRQSLGQGLEFLIYFQGNSAPDKSGLPSDRFSAERTGGSVSTLTIQRTQQEDSAVYLCASSLFRGGNTEAFFGQGTRLTVV.

The chain is built from TRBV7-8 and TRBJ2-3, with 8 bases lining up with TRBD2. J gave up 5 bases and V 0 bases, and 4 bases lay outside the gene matches. The CDR3 loop spans 15 amino acids. The germline gives CDR1 SGHVS, CDR2 FQNEAQ. In nucleotides, the CDR3 is TGTGCCAGCAGCTTAGCGTCAGCGGGAGAAGATACGCAGTATTTT. It yields the protein CASSLASAGEDTQYF. The full variable domain, in which reference TRBV7-8 and TRBJ2-3 provide the parts outside the CDR3, is GAGVSQSPRYKVAKRGQDVALRCDPISGHVSLFWYQQALGQGPEFLTYFQNEAQLDKSGLPSDRFFAERPEGSVSTLKIQRTQQEDSAVYLCASSLASAGEDTQYFGPGTRLTVL.

The J gene is TRBJ1-3, the V gene TRBV13; D gene ambiguous. The V gene's germline CDR1 is PRHDT and CDR2 FYEKMQ (reference sequence). This CDR3 region has 13 residues. Trimming stripped 2 bases from V and 3 bases from J, with 5 bases between. The chain's CDR3 is CASSLNIGNTIYF. CDR3 coding DNA: TGTGCCAGCAGCTTAAATATTGGAAACACCATATATTTT.

This clone was seen a single time. This chain links TRBV30 with TRBJ2-2; possibly TRBD1 for D (5 bases). Trimming took 3 bases from V and 8 from J, leaving 25 bases between them. The length of the CDR3 is 17 residues. Germline CDR1 GTSNPN, CDR2 SVGIG (reference sequence). CDR3 bases: TGTGCCTGGAGCTCCGGTATAGGGGTAGTATGGCCTGGGGAGCTGTTTTTT. Protein sequence: CAWSSGIGVVWPGELFF.

The chain employs TRBV6-5 and TRBJ2-1, with 11 positions matching TRBD2. CDR3 length: 16 residues. J was trimmed by 5 bases and V by 2 bases; bases with no gene match: 5. CDR1 MNHEY and CDR2 SVGAGI come from the germline V gene. This chain's CDR3 is CASSYGTSGINNEQFF. DNA for the CDR3: TGTGCCAGCAGTTACGGGACTAGCGGCATCAACAATGAGCAGTTCTTC.

This clone came up once. The chain is built from TRBV6-5 and TRBJ1-1; weak D call: TRBD1 (6 bases). The germline gives CDR1 MNHEY, CDR2 SVGAGI. Deletions cut 5 bases from V and 4 bases from J, with 17 bases between. CDR3 length: 15 amino acids. CDR3 coding DNA: TGTGCCAGCAGTAAAAGACAGGAGGGGAGCACTGAAGCTTTCTTT. Protein product: CASSKRQEGSTEAFF.

This chain joins TRBV5-1 and TRBJ2-7, with a tentative D call TRBD1 (5 bases). The V gene's germline CDR1 is SGHRS and CDR2 YFSETQ. The CDR3 extends over 16 amino acids. With 2 bases removed from V and 7 bases from J, the gap between germline ends came to 22 bases. The CDR3 reads CASSFRFEGRAEEQYF. CDR3 nucleotide sequence: TGCGCCAGCAGCTTTCGGTTTGAAGGCAGGGCTGAGGAGCAGTACTTC.

The CDR3: CASSLIGGRGYEQYF. The CDR3 DNA reads as TGTGCCAGCAGCCTTATTGGCGGGAGGGGATACGAGCAGTACTTC. The chain combines TRBV5-6 with TRBJ2-7; 9 bases are shared with TRBD2. The CDR3 totals 15 residues. Germline V gene sequence: CDR1 SGHDT, CDR2 YYEEEE. V lost 4 bases to trimming and J lost 4 bases; unmatched junction nucleotides: 9.

The V gene is TRBV15, the J gene TRBJ2-2, with D perhaps TRBD2 (6 bases). The germline V gene encodes CDR1 LNHNV and CDR2 YYDKDF (reference sequence). This CDR3 comprises 15 residues. V was cut by 5 bases and J by 6 bases, with 16 bases left in between. CDR3 residues: CATSVRQEGSGELFF. As DNA, the CDR3 is TGTGCCACCAGCGTGCGCCAGGAGGGTTCCGGGGAGCTGTTTTTT.

This chain connects TRBV10-3 to TRBJ2-7, with D uncertain. The CDR3 totals 13 residues. Trimming left V 6 bases short and J 0 bases short, with 9 bases between. Per the germline V gene, CDR1 is ENHRY and CDR2 is SYGVKD. The CDR3 region has the DNA TGTGCCATCAGGGCGGATAGCTCCTACGAGCAGTACTTC. Translation: CAIRADSSYEQYF.

This chain links TRBV6-5 with TRBJ2-3, with 8 bases matching TRBD2. V lost 2 bases, J lost 4 bases, and 5 bases stayed unmatched. CDR3 length: 15 residues. Germline V CDR1 and CDR2: MNHEY, SVGAGI. The CDR3 protein is CASSYRAGVADTQYF. The CDR3 nucleotides are TGTGCCAGCAGTTACCGAGCGGGAGTAGCAGATACGCAGTATTTT.

The chain joins TRBV7-9 to TRBJ2-1; no clear D. The CDR3 is 12 residues long. Trimming removed 2 bases at V and 8 bases at J, with 7 bases between. Per germline, CDR1 SEHNR and CDR2 FQNEAQ (reference sequence). CDR3 coding DNA: TGTGCCAGCAGCTTATCGGTCCATGAGCAGTTCTTC. Protein product: CASSLSVHEQFF.

The chain recombines TRBV19 with TRBJ1-2, with 7 bases fitting TRBD1. V lost 4 bases, J lost 4 bases, and 6 bases stayed unmatched. In germline, CDR1 is LNHDA, CDR2 SQIVND (reference sequence). There are 14 residues in the CDR3. The CDR3 bases are TGTGCCAGTAGTAGACAGGGACGGTCCTATGGCTACACCTTC. Protein product: CASSRQGRSYGYTF.

This rearrangement joins TRBV7-6 to TRBJ2-2, with 9 bases identical to TRBD1. Trimming removed 5 bases from V and 6 bases from J; junction bases left unmatched: 16. Germline V gene sequence: CDR1 SGHVS, CDR2 FNYEAQ. This CDR3 has 18 residues. The CDR3 protein is CASSPSRRDRVVPGELFF. CDR3 DNA: TGTGCCAGCAGCCCAAGCCGCCGGGACAGGGTGGTTCCCGGGGAGCTGTTTTTT.

The V and J genes are TRBV11-2 and TRBJ2-2; the match to TRBD1 covers 11 bases. Germline trimming cut 5 bases from V and 6 bases from J; bases unmatched to any gene: 5. CDR1 and CDR2 (germline): SGHAT, FQNNGV. The CDR3 covers 15 residues. The CDR3 is CASSRDRGYAGELFF. The CDR3 nucleotides are TGTGCCAGCAGCCGGGACAGGGGGTATGCCGGGGAGCTGTTTTTT.

This chain connects TRBV5-4 to TRBJ2-2; D unresolved. The CDR3 spans 13 residues. Between the trimmed V and J ends, which lost 0 bases and 3 bases, there was a span of 3 bases. The V gene's germline CDR1 is SGHNT and CDR2 YYREEE (reference sequence). The CDR3 nucleotides are TGTGCCAGCAGCTTGGAAGACACCGGGGAGCTGTTTTTT. It is translated as CASSLEDTGELFF.

The chain links TRBV5-4 to TRBJ2-7, with a possible D match to TRBD1 (5 bases). The CDR3 runs to 15 residues. Per germline, CDR1 SGHNT and CDR2 YYREEE (reference sequence). V was clipped by 2 bases and J by 3 bases, with 15 bases between them. CDR3 residues: CASSFGPKQDYEQYF. The CDR3 DNA reads TGTGCCAGCAGCTTTGGACCGAAACAGGACTACGAGCAGTACTTC.

The CDR3 nucleotides are TGTGCCTGGAGTGTAGGAATGGGCAATCAGCCCCAGCATTTT. Amino acids: CAWSVGMGNQPQHF. The rearrangement joins TRBV30 to TRBJ1-5, with D uncertain. Germline V gene sequence: CDR1 GTSNPN, CDR2 SVGIG (reference sequence). Trimming shortened V by 0 bases and J by 2 bases, and 8 bases separated the two germline ends. The CDR3 length is 14 residues.

Regarding this clone: This sample includes further DNA sequences coding for the same CDR3. The genes are TRBV2 and TRBJ2-5; D gene unclear. Germline assignment: CDR1 SNHLY and CDR2 FYNNEI. CDR3 length: 11 amino acids. Trimming removed 7 bases at V and 1 base at J, with 4 bases between. CDR3 sequence: CASTSQETQYF. The CDR3 DNA is TGTGCCAGCACAAGCCAAGAGACCCAGTACTTC.

About this clone itself: This sample also contains other DNA sequences that code for the same CDR3. This chain links TRBV6-5 with TRBJ2-1; 8 bases map to TRBD2. CDR3 size: 15 residues. J was trimmed by 1 base and V by 5 bases; bases with no gene match: 4. Germline CDR1 is MNHEY and CDR2 is SVGAGI. CDR3 nucleotide sequence: TGTGCCAGCAGTACAAGCGGGAGTTCCTACAATGAGCAGTTCTTC. Translated, it gives CASSTSGSSYNEQFF.

This chain connects TRBV2 to TRBJ1-4; 7 bases align to TRBD1. Trimming removed 7 bases from V and 0 bases from J; junction bases left unmatched: 17. The CDR3 extends over 19 amino acids. From germline, CDR1 is SNHLY and CDR2 FYNNEI. The CDR3 nucleotides read TGTGCCAGCAATTCCGGGCCTGGACAGGCTTCTGCAACTAATGAAAAACTGTTTTTT. This gives the protein CASNSGPGQASATNEKLFF.

The J gene is TRBJ2-7, the V gene TRBV10-3; TRBD2 is a possible D gene (7 bases). The germline V gene encodes CDR1 ENHRY and CDR2 SYGVKD. This CDR3 is 12 amino acids long. V lost 3 bases and J lost 5, with 8 bases in between. In DNA, the CDR3 is TGTGCCATCAGTGAAGGGGGGGACGAGCAGTACTTC. Protein sequence: CAISEGGDEQYF.

The J gene is TRBJ1-1, the V gene TRBV15; 9 positions agree with TRBD1. The germline V gene has CDR1 LNHNV and CDR2 YYDKDF (reference sequence). The CDR3 runs 16 residues. Losses at the gene ends were 1 base for V and 6 bases for J; bases not matched to a gene: 9. The CDR3 sequence is CATSRVQGARPAEAFF. In nucleotides, the CDR3 is TGTGCCACCAGCAGAGTACAGGGGGCGAGACCCGCTGAAGCTTTCTTT.

The V call is TRBV2, the J call TRBJ2-1, with D perhaps assigned TRBD1 or TRBD2 (5 bases each). Germline assignment: CDR1 SNHLY and CDR2 FYNNEI. The V end was cut by 4 bases, the J end by 9 bases, with 16 bases between. The CDR3 loop spans 14 amino acids. CDR3 loop: CASSVIHGGTEQFF. CDR3 DNA: TGTGCCAGCAGTGTGATTCACGGTGGGACTGAGCAGTTCTTC.

The rearrangement joins TRBV2 to TRBJ1-5; perhaps TRBD1 as D (5 bases). The germline V gene has CDR1 SNHLY and CDR2 FYNNEI. The CDR3 consists of 16 residues. V gave up 4 bases and J gave up 2 bases, with 15 bases separating them. In DNA form, the CDR3 reads TGTGCCAGCAGTGTTATGGCAGGGTGGGGCAATCAGCCCCAGCATTTT. Its translation: CASSVMAGWGNQPQHF.

This clone was observed a single time. This chain uses TRBV11-2 with TRBJ1-2; D is undetermined. V gave up 0 bases and J gave up 6 bases, with 8 bases separating them. Germline lookup yields CDR1 SGHAT and CDR2 FQNNGV. This CDR3 is 13 amino acids long. This CDR3 is CASSLDRGDGYTF. DNA for the CDR3: TGTGCCAGCAGCTTAGATCGGGGAGATGGCTACACCTTC.

The V and J genes are TRBV30 and TRBJ2-7; tentatively, D is TRBD1 (7 bases). Germline V lookup: CDR1 GTSNPN, CDR2 SVGIG (reference sequence). V was cut by 7 bases and J by 6 bases, with 19 bases left in between. CDR3 length: 13 amino acids. The CDR3: CALLVRGVAEQYF. CDR3 coding DNA: TGTGCCTTACTTGTCAGGGGGGTAGCCGAGCAGTACTTC.

The gene calls are TRBV11-2 and TRBJ2-5; 9 bases agree with TRBD1. After removal of 0 bases from V and 4 bases from J, the junction contained 6 bases not matched to a gene. Germline V gene lookup returns CDR1 SGHAT and CDR2 FQNNGV. This CDR3 is built from 16 residues. The CDR3 bases are TGTGCCAGCAGCTTAGAGGGGACAGGGACGGCAGAGACCCAGTACTTC. It translates to CASSLEGTGTAETQYF. The variable domain in full, with the rest retrieved from reference TRBV11-2 and TRBJ2-5, is EAGVAQSPRYKIIEKRQSVAFWCNPISGHATLYWYQQILGQGPKLLIQFQNNGVVDDSQLPKDRFSAERLKGVDSTLKIQPAKLEDSAVYLCASSLEGTGTAETQYFGPGTRLLVL.